The following is a T cell receptor (beta chain) sequence with its context. Its antigen remains unidentified. The sample belongs to a study of cytomegalovirus exposure and HLA in healthy donors. Study as a whole: A prior study identified 110 million or so unique TCR beta sequences from 190 million or so T cells.

This PCR relied on a set of 60 Vbeta primers and 13 Jbeta primers. Generated by immunoSEQ multiplex PCR, the TCRdb table keeps only in-frame clones and is missing some. The sample has approximately 110,000 clones, about 70% seen once. V was clipped by 5 bases and J by 0 bases; unmatched bases: 4. The germline gives CDR1 KGHSH, CDR2 LQKENI. This CDR3 is 16 amino acids long. Study observations and caveats: The study flagged about 160 TCR beta chains as cytomegalovirus-associated. Immune exposure was documented only through CMV serostatus. Further analysis, carried out later, found HLA-associated TCR beta chains more clonally expanded than equally common other chains.

The chain has TRBV18 and TRBJ2-3; 11 nucleotides match TRBD2. The receptor comes from a man aged 45 to 65 in good health and CMV-seropositive. Sequenced input: PBMCs. CDR3 nucleotides: TGTGCCAGCTCAACCGGGACTAGCGGTAGCACAGATACGCAGTATTTT. This encodes CASSTGTSGSTDTQYF.